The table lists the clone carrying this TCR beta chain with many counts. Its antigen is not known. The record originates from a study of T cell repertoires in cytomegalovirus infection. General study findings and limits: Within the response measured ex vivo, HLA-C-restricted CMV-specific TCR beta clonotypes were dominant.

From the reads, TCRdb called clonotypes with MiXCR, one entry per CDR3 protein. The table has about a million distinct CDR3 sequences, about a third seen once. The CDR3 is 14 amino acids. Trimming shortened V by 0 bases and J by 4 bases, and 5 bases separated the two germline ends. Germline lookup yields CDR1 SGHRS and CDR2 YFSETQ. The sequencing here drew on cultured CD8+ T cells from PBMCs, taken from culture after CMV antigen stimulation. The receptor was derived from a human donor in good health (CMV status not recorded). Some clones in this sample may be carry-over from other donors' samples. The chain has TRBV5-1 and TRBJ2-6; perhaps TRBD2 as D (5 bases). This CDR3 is CASSLGGGANVLTF. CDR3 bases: TGCGCCAGCAGCTTGGGCGGGGGGGCCAACGTCCTGACTTTC.